This TCR beta chain stems from a study of blood T cell repertoires in COVID-19 (dated by TCRdb to 2020 to 2022). About the full investigation: The collaborator samples originated in the United States, Italy and Spain and spanned the acute and convalescent phases of COVID-19. The repertoires were released in a freely available public database meant as a resource for research on the immune response to SARS-CoV-2. Where available, HLA class I and class II types were taken from metadata supplied by the sample provider and were not determined by assay-based typing. A de-identified subject ID, COVID-19 status, age in years and sex were almost always included in the sample metadata. The samples were drawn from two sources: the first 160 participants of the ongoing ImmuneRACE study, and approximately 1,300 subjects contributed by 6 global collaborators. The dataset comprised deeply sampled blood TCRbeta repertoires from subjects exposed to, actively infected with, or recovered from COVID-19. The prospective study material was composed of cDNA or gDNA derived from T cells, B-cell-depleted T cells, or PBMCs. What the research found in general, with its limitations: Clinical and demographic metadata were provided uncurated, with the amount varying by source and participant.

In the prospective study, participants were about 18 to 95 years old, resided in around 25 geographic areas of the United States, and were enrolled through a virtual design. In the prospective study, cohorts were assigned on the basis of participant-reported clinical history obtained from a screening survey and a study questionnaire. Exposed participants had been in contact, within 2 weeks of entering the study, with a person who had a PCR-confirmed or clinician-diagnosed case of COVID-19. Each participant in the prospective study had whole blood, serum and a nasopharyngeal or oropharyngeal swab collected by mobile phlebotomists. Prospective study participants could optionally give additional blood draws and questionnaires over a roughly 2-month period. Blood samples from the prospective study were shipped frozen or at room temperature prior to DNA extraction. The CDR3, cysteine through phenylalanine, is 13 amino acids long. The only DNA kept is the CDR3, 39 bases in frame from the first base. Reading the germline V gene gives CDR1 MRHNA and CDR2 SNTAGT. V is clipped by 4 bases and J by 6 bases, and the sequence between their germline boundaries is 10 bases long.

TCRbeta CDR3 regions were amplified from genomic DNA by means of the immunoSEQ Assay, a bias-controlled multiplex PCR. The paper's data handling went like this. The number of nucleated cells in each sample was estimated by amplification of reference gene primers within the assay. Sequence reads were collapsed and filtered to measure the absolute abundance of every unique TCRbeta CDR3 rearrangement. For each sample, productive Simpson clonality was calculated by taking the square root of Simpson's diversity index across productive rearrangements. As stored in TCRdb, this immuneACCESS dataset retains in-frame rearrangements with V and J assigned. A fraction of the clones does not appear; measured against another copy, unresolved V genes explain less than half of the discrepancy, and the remainder lacks a known reason. That table is the source of V, J and clone size, and D and trimming were worked out from the DNA. In all, the sample holds about 300,000 clones, and around 92% of those were seen once. The ten largest account for roughly 2.9% of the sample.

Details on this clone: Its specific antigen is unknown. Base qualities are missing; no much larger clone stands one base away.

The sequenced sample was PBMCs or T cells enriched from blood (not recorded which). This receptor was obtained from a woman aged 50 to 60 who had been exposed to COVID-19. The V gene is TRBV6-4 and the J gene is TRBJ2-1; the D gene is perhaps TRBD1, on 6 matching bases. The CDR3 in this case is CASSAGGRNEQFF. The nucleotides read TGTGCCAGCAGTGCTGGGGGCCGCAATGAGCAGTTCTTC.